The rows below give T cell receptor beta chains drawn from one sample of a study of early T cells in non-severe SARS-CoV-2 infection. TCRdb fed the 5' RACE reads into MiXCR, producing one record per CDR3 protein. The repertoire includes 50,000 to 55,000 distinct CDR3 sequences, about 9.3% of them detected once, and 4.2% sits in the top ten. Sequenced material: whole blood. Receptors were obtained from an adult who was a healthcare worker with PCR-confirmed SARS-CoV-2 infection or an uninfected control (not recorded which). The CDR3 runs from the conserved cysteine through the conserved F or W. Each record gives: J gene, D gene, V gene, clone size, CDR3 DNA, CDR3 protein. A D gene is named only where the DNA matches it firmly. Clone size is stated in some rows and not others, as once, few, many or a class when expanded.

>TRBJ1-4|NA|TRBV3-1|many
TGTGCCAGCAGCCGGGGCGACATCTCGGCCAATGAAAAACTGTTTTTT
CASSRGDISANEKLFF
>TRBJ1-1|NA|TRBV18|NA
TGTGCCAGCTCAACCACCCCCCAGGGTTTTATTGAAGCTTTCTTT
CASSTTPQGFIEAFF
>TRBJ2-3|TRBD1|TRBV27|many
TGTGCCAGCAGATGGGACAGGGTCGGGAGTTGGGATACGCAGTATTTT
CASRWDRVGSWDTQYF
>TRBJ2-7|TRBD1|TRBV6-2/TRBV6-3|many
TGTGCCAGCAGCGCGGGACAGGAAGTTATGAGCGGGTTATCCTACGAGCAGTACTTC
CASSAGQEVMSGLSYEQYF
>TRBJ2-1|NA|TRBV7-2|NA
TGTGCCAGCAGCTTAGCGGGGGCCCTATACAATGAGCAGTTCTTC
CASSLAGALYNEQFF
>TRBJ1-1|NA|TRBV7-6|many
TGTGCCAGCAGCTTCGACGCAGGAGTGAACACTGAAGCTTTCTTT
CASSFDAGVNTEAFF
>TRBJ1-2|TRBD1|TRBV3-1|few
TGTGCCAGCAGCCTTGGGACAGACTATGGCTACACCTTC
CASSLGTDYGYTF
>TRBJ2-2|NA|TRBV5-1|NA
TGCGCCAGCAGCCCGGCGGCCGGCCCACAGAACACCGGGGAGCTGTTTTTT
CASSPAAGPQNTGELFF
>TRBJ2-7|NA|TRBV6-2/TRBV6-3|NA
TGTGCCAGCAGTCGATTAGCGGTCTCCTACGAGCAGTACTTC
CASSRLAVSYEQYF
>TRBJ1-2|NA|TRBV10-3|NA
TGTGCCATCAGTGAGTCGATGGGAGAGTATGGCTACACCTTC
CAISESMGEYGYTF
>TRBJ2-1|NA|TRBV12-3/TRBV12-4|NA
TGTGCCAGCAGTTTAGCGAACAATGAGCAGTTCTTC
CASSLANNEQFF
>TRBJ2-1|TRBD2|TRBV7-2|many
TGTGCCAGCAACCGGACTAGCGGGCTAAATGAGCAGTTCTTC
CASNRTSGLNEQFF
>TRBJ2-7|NA|TRBV7-8|few
TGTGCCAGCAGCTTGATGTACCCCTTGGGCGAGCAGTACTTC
CASSLMYPLGEQYF
>TRBJ2-5|NA|TRBV2|many
TGTGCCAGCAGTGAAGTCCCAGGGAGAGAGACCCAGTACTTC
CASSEVPGRETQYF
>TRBJ1-1|NA|TRBV10-2|few
TGCGCCAGCAGTGACCTAAAATTGAACACTGAAGCTTTCTTT
CASSDLKLNTEAFF
>TRBJ2-2|NA|TRBV29-1|few
TGCAGCGTTGTTAGTCTGAACACCGGGGAGCTGTTTTTT
CSVVSLNTGELFF
>TRBJ2-2|NA|TRBV29-1|few
TGCAGCGCCGTAACTCAGGGGTACACCGGGGAGCTGTTTTTT
CSAVTQGYTGELFF
>TRBJ2-1|TRBD2|TRBV19|NA
TGTGCCAGTAGTTCACTAGCGGGGGGTCCTTACAATGAGCAGTTCTTC
CASSSLAGGPYNEQFF
>TRBJ2-7|NA|TRBV6-1|few
TGTGCCAGCAGTGAAGCGCTATCGGGCAGGACCTACGAGCAGTACTTC
CASSEALSGRTYEQYF
>TRBJ1-2|NA|TRBV7-2|many
TGTGCCAGCAGCTTAGTGGCAGGAGGAGGCTACACCTTC
CASSLVAGGGYTF
>TRBJ1-1|NA|TRBV5-1|NA
TGCGCCGGCAACCCAGGTGGGAACACTGAAGCTTTCTTT
CAGNPGGNTEAFF
>TRBJ1-2|NA|TRBV5-5|few
TGTGCCAGCAGCTTGAGAAGAGGGACCGACGGGCTCTATGGCTACACCTTC
CASSLRRGTDGLYGYTF
>TRBJ1-5|NA|TRBV18|many
TGTGCCAGCTCACCCGGGGTAGATCAGCCCCAGCATTTT
CASSPGVDQPQHF
>TRBJ2-3|NA|TRBV28|many
TGTGCCAGCAGGGGCGAGGGGGGTATCACAGATACGCAGTATTTT
CASRGEGGITDTQYF
>TRBJ2-7|NA|TRBV15|many
TGTGCCACCAGCAGAGGAGGGGACTCCTACGAGCAGTACTTC
CATSRGGDSYEQYF
>TRBJ1-6|TRBD1|TRBV7-8|many
TGTGCCAGCAGCTTAGCCGGGACAGGCCTTAATTCACCCCTCCACTTT
CASSLAGTGLNSPLHF
>TRBJ2-3|NA|TRBV5-6|many
TGTGCCAGCAGCTTGTGGGGGATTACAGATACGCAGTATTTT
CASSLWGITDTQYF
>TRBJ2-1|NA|TRBV19|many
TGTGCCAGTGAGTCGAGCTCCTACAATGAGCAGTTCTTC
CASESSSYNEQFF
>TRBJ2-5|NA|TRBV25-1|NA
TGTGCCAGCAGTGAACCTCAGGGGTCAGAGACCCAGTACTTC
CASSEPQGSETQYF
>TRBJ2-3|TRBD2|TRBV7-3|many
TGTGCCAGCAGCTTAATAGGCGGGGGAGATACGCAGTATTTT
CASSLIGGGDTQYF